This is a list of T cell receptor beta chains from one sample in a study of T cell repertoires in cytomegalovirus infection. Each CDR3 protein gets one entry after TCRdb re-called the reads with MiXCR. Among just under 300,000 distinct CDR3 sequences listed, around 9.1% were seen once. The material sequenced was PBMCs. The source of these receptors is a human donor in good health (CMV status not recorded). Some clones in this sample may be carry-over from other donors' samples. Both conserved end residues are part of each CDR3. A D gene is named only where the DNA matches it firmly.

d_gene	v_gene	j_gene	CDR3aa
TRBD2	TRBV29-1	TRBJ2-2	CSVERTSGGAGELFF
TRBD1	TRBV27	TRBJ1-2	CASSLSARGFYGYTF
.	TRBV12-5	TRBJ1-1	CASGPGLNTEAFF
TRBD1	TRBV5-1	TRBJ1-1	CASSSLGQGALDTEAFF
.	TRBV12-3/TRBV12-4	TRBJ2-5	CASSFRRSRLQETQYF
.	TRBV28	TRBJ2-6	CASKNGQEKPGANVLTF
TRBD1	TRBV20-1	TRBJ2-4	CSARHPRGGEAKNIQYF
TRBD1	TRBV12-3/TRBV12-4	TRBJ1-6	CASSLKPMPRDRGPPGSPLHF
.	TRBV7-2	TRBJ2-2	CASSLRPPTGGELFF
.	TRBV15	TRBJ2-5	CATSRDTIGGEWETQYF
TRBD2	TRBV20-1	TRBJ2-7	CSAPRRAGESYEQYF
TRBD1	TRBV2	TRBJ2-4	CASRPGTGGDIQYF
.	TRBV29-1	TRBJ2-5	CSVGQNQETQYF
.	TRBV5-6	TRBJ1-1	CASSLRRTSMNTEAFF
.	TRBV6-6	TRBJ1-5	CASSYGQEGNQPQHF
.	TRBV20-1	TRBJ2-5	CSAETGTHAETQYF
TRBD1	TRBV6-6	TRBJ1-1	CASSWETGDPNTEAFF
TRBD1	TRBV3-1	TRBJ1-1	CASSQGWDRAAEAFF
TRBD1	TRBV12-3/TRBV12-4	TRBJ2-7	CASSLGTGEQYF
TRBD1	TRBV20-1	TRBJ2-3	CSARTGTGGTDTQYF
.	TRBV11-2	TRBJ1-1	CASSPGWRNTEAFF
.	TRBV7-2	TRBJ2-2	CASSSGAGTGELFF
.	TRBV28	TRBJ1-6	CASSHTPGRDNSPLHF
.	TRBV29-1	TRBJ2-6	CSVGQPVGAGANVLTF